This paragraph covers one T cell receptor beta chain sequence. Its antigen target is currently unknown. Base-call qualities are not available, and no considerably larger clone is one nucleotide away. The data stem from a study of shared clonotypes between healthy human individuals (dated by TCRdb to 2019 to 2021). Context from the whole study: The cohort included a few men and a couple of women between 18 and 49 years of age. Per donor, three plates each were used for CD4 naive and CD4 memory, two for CD8 naive, and one for CD8 memory. The study deeply sequenced blood TCR repertoires of several healthy adults to estimate repertoire size and the extent of clonotype sharing between individuals. To increase sequencing depth and limit assay-specific biases, different laboratories used diverse techniques to prepare libraries and sequence TCR repertoires. Per donor, leukapheresis produced somewhere between about 0.94 and 9 billion PBMCs.

General conclusions and limits of the study: Pairwise subsampling led to the expectation that sequencing depth would affect the degree of clonotype sharing among donors. Naive subsets generally had larger estimated clonotype richness than memory subsets. Sampling was restricted to blood, and TCR repertoires in tissues likely differ from the TCR repertoires found in blood. Across a few donors, around 5% of naive CD4, approximately 4% of naive CD8, about 2% of memory CD4, and 0.4% to 0.45% of memory CD8 clonotypes were shared. Incomplete sequencing was indicated by rarefaction of sorted-subset datasets, despite the large sequencing depth. The genetic and exposure-history diversity represented was limited by the small number of donors. Clonotypes shared by all four sorted-subset donors showed higher generation probabilities than non-shared clonotypes.

V ends up 2 bases short and J 2 bases short, with an unmatched junction base count of 1. Including cysteine and phenylalanine, the CDR3 has 15 amino acids. Just CDR3 DNA is preserved here, 45 bases in frame from base 1. The germline V gene encodes CDR1 MDHEN and CDR2 SYDVKM. TCR CDR3 regions were amplified from genomic DNA by multiplex PCR using the deep immunoSEQ assay. Genomic DNA extracted from each cell subset was distributed evenly over all wells of several immunoSEQ 96-well plates, and each plate served as one replicate. Each replicate PCR for sorted subsets received about 0.2 ug genomic DNA, equal to about 30,000 T cell genomes. Purified libraries were quantified with a Qubit 3.0 fluorometer, sized on a Bioanalyzer 2100, and re-quantified with the KAPA Library Quantification kit. A separate single-read 150-cycle Illumina NextSeq 550 flow cell was used to sequence each immunoSEQ 96-well plate. The published analysis was carried out like this. The immunoSEQ output contained only junctional sequences without quality scores, so filtering could not match that applied to full-length reads. Sequences were annotated with PyIR, a Python wrapper for IgBLAST v1.9, and V/J genes and CDR3 were assigned using IMGT germline references. Reads were removed for weak V/J assignments (E-value above 1e-6), missing CDR3, stop codons, out-of-frame junctions, or ambiguous translated residues. V3J clonotypes were defined as sequences sharing the same inferred V gene, J gene, and CDR3 amino acid sequence. Percentage overlap between repertoires was computed as shared unique clonotypes divided by the size of the smaller repertoire. Three approaches were used to assess repertoire richness: RTK rarefaction, the Chao1 estimator, and Recon v2.1 estimates of unobserved clonotypes. Generation probabilities for all TCRbeta clonotypes obtained by the gDNA method from a few donors were computed using OLGA. The immuneACCESS repertoire file appears here via TCRdb, limited to in-frame rearrangements. These files lack a portion of the clones; in checked studies, under half of the deficit traces to unresolved V genes, and the cause of the others is not known. That table supplies the V and J calls and clone size; D and trimming were determined from the DNA. Within this sample are around 1.9 million clones, with just over 90% of them counted one time only. More than 1.5% of the sample goes to the ten largest clones.

CD8 naive samples consisted of CD45RO-negative cells that were positively selected for CCR7, yielding a CD45RA+CCR7+ population without TemRA cells. The donors were healthy, HIV-negative adults who had no recently reported acute infections or vaccinations. Every donor was a Caucasian adult residing in Nashville, Tennessee, USA. Blood was collected by leukapheresis, and PBMCs were isolated by Ficoll-Histopaque density gradient centrifugation and then cryopreserved in liquid nitrogen vapor phase. Analytical flow cytometry was used to check the purity and quantity of every magnetically sorted T cell population. Each sorted fraction had its genomic DNA isolated and then quantified by UV absorbance on a Nanodrop 2000c.

Sequencing was carried out using naive CD8+ T cells from PBMCs. The cell subset or site label, as the study defines it: CD45RA+CCR7+. The receptor was isolated from a man aged 18 to 29 in good health. Some clones in this sample may be carry-over from other donors' samples. Here the chain combines TRBV28 and TRBJ2-2, with TRBD1 identical over 8 junction bases. The DNA is as follows: TGTGCCAGCAGTTTACAGGGGGCTAACACCGGGGAGCTGTTTTTT. It is translated as CASSLQGANTGELFF.